This TCR beta chain was identified during a study of blood T cell repertoires in COVID-19. Looking at the study overall: The United States, Italy and Spain provided the acute and convalescent COVID-19 samples.

Original methodology: Using reference gene primer amplification, nucleated cell counts were estimated. The table came from immunoSEQ multiplex PCR; TCRdb's copy has only in-frame clones and leaves some out. Clonal size and the V and J genes are those of that table, whereas D and trimming came from the DNA. The sample shows 250,000 to 350,000 clones, more than 70% of them seen only once. V lost 5 bases, J lost 6 bases, and 6 bases stayed unmatched. The CDR3 contains 14 residues. Germline V gene data show CDR1 as SEHNR and CDR2 as FQNEAQ (reference sequence). The V and J genes are TRBV7-9 and TRBJ2-1; 8 bases map to TRBD1. Sequences were obtained from peripheral blood. The TCR sequence derives from a woman aged 45-59 years with acute or convalescent COVID-19. The CDR3 sequence is CASSIDRGINEQFF. The CDR3 DNA follows: TGTGCCAGCAGCATCGACAGGGGTATCAATGAGCAGTTCTTC. Looking up the rest from reference TRBV7-9 and TRBJ2-1 gives the full variable domain: DTGVSQNPRHKITKRGQNVTFRCDPISEHNRLYWYRQTLGQGPEFLTYFQNEAQLEKSRLLSDRFSAERPKGSFSTLEIQRTEQGDSAMYLCASSIDRGINEQFFGPGTRLTVL.